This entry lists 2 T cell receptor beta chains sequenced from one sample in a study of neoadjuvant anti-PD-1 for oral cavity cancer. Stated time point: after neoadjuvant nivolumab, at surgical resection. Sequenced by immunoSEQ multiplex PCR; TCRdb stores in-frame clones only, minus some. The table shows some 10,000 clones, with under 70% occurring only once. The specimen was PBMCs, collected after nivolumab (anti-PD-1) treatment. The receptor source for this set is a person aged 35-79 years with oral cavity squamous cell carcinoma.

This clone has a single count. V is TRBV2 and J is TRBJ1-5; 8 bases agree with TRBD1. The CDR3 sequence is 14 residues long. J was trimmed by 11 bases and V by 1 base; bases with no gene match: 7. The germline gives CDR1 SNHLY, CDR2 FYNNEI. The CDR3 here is CASSEGWTGSAQHF. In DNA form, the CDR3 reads TGTGCCAGCAGTGAAGGGTGGACAGGGTCAGCCCAGCATTTT.

The CDR3 nucleotides are TGTGCCAGCAGCTTTTCCTACGAGCAGTACTTC. Amino acid sequence: CASSFSYEQYF. This chain connects TRBV7-9 to TRBJ2-7; no firm D call. Trimming removed 3 bases at V and 1 base at J, with 1 base between. The CDR3 runs to 11 residues. Germline values: CDR1 SEHNR, CDR2 FQNEAQ (reference sequence). Full variable domain (remainder filled in from reference TRBV7-9 and TRBJ2-7): DTGVSQNPRHKITKRGQNVTFRCDPISEHNRLYWYRQTLGQGPEFLTYFQNEAQLEKSRLLSDRFSAERPKGSFSTLEIQRTEQGDSAMYLCASSFSYEQYFGPGTRLTVT.